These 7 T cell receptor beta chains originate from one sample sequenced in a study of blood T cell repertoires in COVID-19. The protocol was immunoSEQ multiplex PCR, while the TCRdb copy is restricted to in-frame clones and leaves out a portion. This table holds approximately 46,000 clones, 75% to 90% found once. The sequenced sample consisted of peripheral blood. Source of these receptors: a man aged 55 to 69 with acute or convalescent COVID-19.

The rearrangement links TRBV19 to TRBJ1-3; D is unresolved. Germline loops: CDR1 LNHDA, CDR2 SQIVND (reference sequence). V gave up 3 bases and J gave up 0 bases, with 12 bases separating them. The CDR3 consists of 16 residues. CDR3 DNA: TGTGCCAGTAGTATGCTCTCCGGGAGCTCTGGAAACACCATATATTTT. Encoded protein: CASSMLSGSSGNTIYF.

The CDR3 reads CASIYRGTQYF. The CDR3 region has the DNA TGCGCCAGTATCTACAGGGGTACGCAGTATTTT. The chain uses TRBV10-2 and TRBJ2-3; TRBD1 agrees at 7 bases. CDR1 WSHSY and CDR2 SAAADI come from the germline V gene. The CDR3 spans 11 residues. The V and J ends lost 9 bases and 8 bases, in that order; junction bases with no gene match: 5.

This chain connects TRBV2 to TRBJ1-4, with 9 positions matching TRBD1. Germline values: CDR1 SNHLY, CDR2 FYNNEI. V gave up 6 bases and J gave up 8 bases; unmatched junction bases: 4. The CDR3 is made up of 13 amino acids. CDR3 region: CASSLQGAEKLFF. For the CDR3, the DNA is TGTGCCAGCAGCTTACAGGGGGCGGAAAAACTGTTTTTT.

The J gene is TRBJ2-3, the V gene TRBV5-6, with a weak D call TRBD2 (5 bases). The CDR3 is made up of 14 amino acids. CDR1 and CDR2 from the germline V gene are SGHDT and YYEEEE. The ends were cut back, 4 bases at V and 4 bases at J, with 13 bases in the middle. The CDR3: CASSRTLDSDTQYF. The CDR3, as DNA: TGTGCCAGCAGCCGGACTTTGGATTCAGATACGCAGTATTTT.

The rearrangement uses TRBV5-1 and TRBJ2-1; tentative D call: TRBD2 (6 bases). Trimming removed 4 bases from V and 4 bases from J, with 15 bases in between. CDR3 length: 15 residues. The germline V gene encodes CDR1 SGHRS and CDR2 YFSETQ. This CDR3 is CASSPRSSEYNEQFF. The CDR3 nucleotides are TGCGCCAGCAGCCCGCGCTCTAGCGAGTACAATGAGCAGTTCTTC.

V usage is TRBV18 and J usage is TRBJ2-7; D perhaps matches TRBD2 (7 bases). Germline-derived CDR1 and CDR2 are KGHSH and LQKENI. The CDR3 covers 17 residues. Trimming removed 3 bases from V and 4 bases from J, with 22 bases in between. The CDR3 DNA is TGTGCCAGCTCACCGGTTCTAGCGAGGGGGGGAAGATACGAGCAGTACTTC. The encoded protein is CASSPVLARGGRYEQYF.

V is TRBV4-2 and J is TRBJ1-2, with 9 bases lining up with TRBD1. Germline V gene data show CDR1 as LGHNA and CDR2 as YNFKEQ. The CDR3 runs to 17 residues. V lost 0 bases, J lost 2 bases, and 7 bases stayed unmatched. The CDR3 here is CASSQDPTGTGNYGYTF. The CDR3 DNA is TGTGCCAGCAGCCAAGACCCTACCGGGACAGGGAACTATGGCTACACCTTC.